What follows are 23 T cell receptor beta chains derived from one specimen sequenced in a study of breast tumors, draining lymph nodes, adjacent tissues. In TCRdb, the multiplex PCR reads were re-called with MiXCR into one record per CDR3 protein. The sample carries more than 85,000 distinct CDR3 sequences, approximately 22% recorded once. The lymph nodes were axillary draining lymph nodes from breast cancer patients. The sequenced sample consisted of axillary lymph node tissue. The receptors shown here come from a female donor with breast cancer. Some clones in this sample may be carry-over from other donors' samples.

This clonotype came up a few times. CDR3 protein: CAWSDRGSSYNEQFF. In DNA form, the CDR3 reads TGTGCCTGGAGCGACAGGGGGTCCTCCTACAATGAGCAGTTCTTC. J is TRBJ2-1 and V is TRBV30, with 9 nucleotides matching TRBD1. Germline values: CDR1 GTSNPN, CDR2 SVGIG (reference sequence). V shed 3 bases, J shed 0 bases, and the junction held 3 bases outside the gene matches. CDR3 length: 15 amino acids.

CDR3 loop: CSVGGGLAGEGGELFF. CDR3 DNA sequence: TGCAGCGTTGGAGGGGGACTAGCGGGGGAGGGCGGGGAGCTGTTTTTT. This chain joins TRBV29-1 and TRBJ2-2, with 14 positions matching TRBD2. The germline V gene has CDR1 SQVTM and CDR2 ANQGSEA. Germline trimming cut 4 bases from V and 7 bases from J; bases unmatched to any gene: 8. This CDR3 region has 16 residues.

This clonotype was seen ten or more times. The gene calls are TRBV5-4 and TRBJ1-4; D is unresolved. In germline, CDR1 is SGHNT, CDR2 YYREEE (reference sequence). V shed 0 bases and J shed 7 bases, with 10 bases lying between them. This CDR3 is built from 14 residues. The CDR3 region has the DNA TGTGCCAGCAGCTTGGGTGGGCAAAGTGAAAAACTGTTTTTT. Amino acid sequence: CASSLGGQSEKLFF.

In this sample, this clonotype turned up many times. The V and J genes are TRBV6-5 and TRBJ1-2; 9 positions match TRBD1. The ends lost 3 bases at V and 8 bases at J; junction bases unmatched: 13. The V gene's germline CDR1 is MNHEY and CDR2 SVGAGI. The CDR3 length is 16 residues. CDR3 region: CASSYLKTGGVRGYTF. CDR3 DNA sequence: TGTGCCAGCAGTTATTTGAAGACAGGGGGTGTTCGAGGCTACACCTTC.

This clonotype was counted between two and nine times. This rearrangement joins TRBV6-1 to TRBJ1-5; 9 bases are a match to TRBD1. The trim removed 4 bases at V and 6 bases at J, leaving 7 bases unmatched. The CDR3 is made up of 15 amino acids. Germline V gene data show CDR1 as MNHNS and CDR2 as SASEGT. The CDR3 DNA reads TGTGCCAGCAGTGGCTCCGGGACAGGGCTTCAGCCCCAGCATTTT. This sequence encodes CASSGSGTGLQPQHF.

This clonotype was observed many times. The rearrangement joins TRBV7-9 to TRBJ2-5; the D is unclear. The CDR3 has 18 amino acids. Germline V gene sequence: CDR1 SEHNR, CDR2 FQNEAQ (reference sequence). V shed 4 bases and J shed 5 bases, with 26 bases lying between them. CDR3 coding DNA: TGTGCCAGCAGCTCCACCCCGGACGGACGATTATTTGAGGAGACCCAGTACTTC. This encodes CASSSTPDGRLFEETQYF.

This chain uses TRBV2 with TRBJ1-1, with D uncertain. The CDR3 extends over 14 amino acids. The germline V and J ends were trimmed by 2 bases and 1 base, with 8 bases remaining between them. Germline V gene sequence: CDR1 SNHLY, CDR2 FYNNEI. This chain's CDR3 is CASSERVGNTEAFF. The CDR3 region has the DNA TGTGCCAGCAGTGAACGGGTGGGGAACACTGAAGCTTTCTTT.

This clonotype has at least ten counts. The rearrangement links TRBV6-1 to TRBJ2-5, with D possibly matching TRBD1 (6 bases). Trimming left V 6 bases short and J 0 bases short, with 11 bases between. Germline-derived CDR1 and CDR2 are MNHNS and SASEGT. The CDR3 contains 14 residues. This CDR3 reads CASSAGQYQETQYF. CDR3 coding DNA: TGTGCCAGCAGCGCCGGACAGTACCAAGAGACCCAGTACTTC.

The rearrangement joins TRBV12-3 or TRBV12-4 to TRBJ2-7; TRBD1 is a possible D gene (6 bases). The CDR3 consists of 14 residues. Trimming left V 3 bases short and J 2 bases short, with 11 bases between. CDR3 sequence: CASSFSSGAYEQYF. CDR3 in DNA: TGTGCCAGCAGTTTCTCCTCAGGGGCCTACGAGCAGTACTTC.

The V and J genes are TRBV7-9 and TRBJ1-2; 10 bases line up with TRBD1. The length of the CDR3 is 16 residues. The germline CDR1 and CDR2 sequences are SEHNR and FQNEAQ (reference sequence). Trimming at V came to 1 base and at J to 7 bases, leaving 9 bases not matched to a gene. CDR3 nucleotide sequence: TGTGCCAGCAGCTTAGAGGTGACAGGGGGCGGCCTTGGCTACACCTTC. Amino acids: CASSLEVTGGGLGYTF.

This clonotype occurred many times. V usage is TRBV6-6 and J usage is TRBJ2-1; D not certain. The CDR3 length is 17 residues. The germline gives CDR1 MNHNY, CDR2 SVGAGI (reference sequence). V dropped 0 bases and J dropped 2 bases, with 14 bases sitting between them. Written as DNA, the CDR3 is TGTGCCAGCAGTTACTCGAATATCCTTAAACCCTACAATGAGCAGTTCTTC. Encoded protein: CASSYSNILKPYNEQFF.

Only one count was recorded for this clonotype. A much larger clonotype is one base distant, so this may be a read error. Lacking the conserved final phenylalanine or tryptophan, this CDR3 likely reflects a read error. V usage is TRBV12-3 or TRBV12-4 and J usage is TRBJ1-5; D is undetermined. The V end was cut by 6 bases, the J end by 0 bases, with 9 bases between. There are 14 residues in the CDR3. The CDR3 nucleotides read TGTGCCAGCAGCTTGACGGGTAGCAATCAGCCCCAGCATTCT. Its translation: CASSLTGSNQPQHS.

In its sample, this clonotype was seen many times. The J gene is TRBJ1-2, the V gene TRBV19; the D gene is possibly TRBD1 (5 bases). The CDR3 extends over 14 amino acids. Germline-derived CDR1 and CDR2 are LNHDA and SQIVND (reference sequence). Trimming took 1 base from V and 4 from J, leaving 10 bases between them. CDR3 nucleotide sequence: TGTGCCAGTAGTATAGCAACAGGCTTCTATGGCTACACCTTC. It codes for CASSIATGFYGYTF.

Many counts were recorded for this clonotype. The chain uses TRBV5-1 and TRBJ2-3; D is undetermined. Trimming cost V 5 bases and J 2 bases, with 12 bases left between them. The germline V gene encodes CDR1 SGHRS and CDR2 YFSETQ. CDR3 length: 14 residues. The CDR3 nucleotides read TGCGCCAGCAGACGGAACGATCCCACAGATACGCAGTATTTT. Its protein product is CASRRNDPTDTQYF.

The chain combines TRBV5-5 with TRBJ1-2; D ambiguous. This CDR3 has 14 amino acids. Germline CDR1 and CDR2: SGHKS and YYEKEE (reference sequence). Trimming cost V 0 bases and J 2 bases, with 8 bases left between them. The CDR3 DNA reads as TGTGCCAGCAGCTTGGGGGGAGTAAACTATGGCTACACCTTC. This gives the protein CASSLGGVNYGYTF.

This clonotype appeared many times. The V gene is TRBV7-9, the J gene TRBJ1-4; 7 bases are a match to TRBD1. Germline V gene data show CDR1 as SEHNR and CDR2 as FQNEAQ (reference sequence). The J segment lost 7 bases and the V segment lost 3 bases, leaving 2 bases of the junction unmatched. This CDR3 spans 13 amino acids. The CDR3 DNA sequence: TGTGCCAGCAGCTTCCGACAGGGTGAAAAACTGTTTTTT. This translates into CASSFRQGEKLFF.

The count of this clonotype is one. It may be a read error: a sequence one base away is much more abundant. This chain uses TRBV7-2 with TRBJ2-2; the D gene is possibly TRBD1 (6 bases). V lost 3 bases to trimming and J lost 0 bases, with 14 bases between them. Germline values: CDR1 SGHTA, CDR2 FQGNSA. This CDR3 has 17 residues. The CDR3 nucleotides read TGTACCAGCAGCTTTGACAGGCCCCTCGCGAACACCGGGGAGCTGTTTTTT. The encoded protein is CTSSFDRPLANTGELFF.

Ten or more counts support this clonotype. The genes are TRBV20-1 and TRBJ1-4, with 8 bases aligning to TRBD1. The CDR3 totals 15 residues. CDR1 is DFQATT, CDR2 SNEGSKA, per germline (reference sequence). V shed 6 bases and J 5 bases; nucleotides not matched to a gene: 11. DNA of the CDR3: TGCAGTGCCAGGGGCAGGGGGCGGGGGAATGAAAAACTGTTTTTT. Protein sequence: CSARGRGRGNEKLFF.

The table lists this clonotype with many counts. This chain connects TRBV20-1 to TRBJ2-5; 7 bases are shared with TRBD1. The germline V gene has CDR1 DFQATT and CDR2 SNEGSKA (reference sequence). CDR3 length: 15 amino acids. V was clipped by 6 bases and J by 2 bases; unmatched bases: 12. The CDR3 region is CSAPRRTGRQETQYF. The CDR3 DNA sequence: TGCAGTGCGCCCCGGAGGACAGGACGACAAGAGACCCAGTACTTC.

This clonotype was observed at least ten times. This chain uses TRBV11-3 with TRBJ2-1, with 10 bases fitting TRBD2. The CDR3 runs 17 residues. From germline, CDR1 is SGHNT and CDR2 YENEEA. J was trimmed by 6 bases and V by 4 bases; bases with no gene match: 12. CDR3 nucleotides: TGTGCCAGCAGCTCCCGGACTAGCGGACGGGAGAGCAATGAGCAGTTCTTC. It is translated as CASSSRTSGRESNEQFF.

This clonotype has at least ten counts. The CDR3 is CASSSGQGKNIYEQYF. As DNA, the CDR3 is TGCGCCAGCAGCTCGGGACAGGGTAAGAATATCTACGAGCAGTACTTC. This chain links TRBV4-1 with TRBJ2-7; 9 bases map to TRBD1. CDR1 and CDR2 (germline): MGHRA, YSYEKL. The ends lost 5 bases at V and 3 bases at J; junction bases unmatched: 11. The CDR3 is made up of 16 amino acids.

This clonotype was detected many times. V usage is TRBV14 and J usage is TRBJ2-3, with 8 bases that match TRBD2. The germline gives CDR1 SGHDN, CDR2 FVKESK. Germline trimming cut 5 bases from V and 2 bases from J; bases unmatched to any gene: 3. This CDR3 has 14 amino acids. This CDR3 is CASSRRGDTDTQYF. CDR3 nucleotides: TGTGCCAGCAGCAGGCGGGGGGACACAGATACGCAGTATTTT.

This clonotype was detected ten times or more. The chain joins TRBV7-9 to TRBJ2-7; 9 bases are shared with TRBD2. CDR3 length: 15 amino acids. CDR1 SEHNR and CDR2 FQNEAQ come from the germline V gene (reference sequence). V lost 1 base, J lost 2 bases, and 3 bases stayed unmatched. The CDR3 bases are TGTGCCAGCAGCTTAGGCCTAGCGGGGCCCTACGAGCAGTACTTC. This gives the protein CASSLGLAGPYEQYF. The variable domain in full, completed from reference TRBV7-9 and TRBJ2-7, reads DTGVSQNPRHKITKRGQNVTFRCDPISEHNRLYWYRQTLGQGPEFLTYFQNEAQLEKSRLLSDRFSAERPKGSFSTLEIQRTEQGDSAMYLCASSLGLAGPYEQYFGPGTRLTVT.